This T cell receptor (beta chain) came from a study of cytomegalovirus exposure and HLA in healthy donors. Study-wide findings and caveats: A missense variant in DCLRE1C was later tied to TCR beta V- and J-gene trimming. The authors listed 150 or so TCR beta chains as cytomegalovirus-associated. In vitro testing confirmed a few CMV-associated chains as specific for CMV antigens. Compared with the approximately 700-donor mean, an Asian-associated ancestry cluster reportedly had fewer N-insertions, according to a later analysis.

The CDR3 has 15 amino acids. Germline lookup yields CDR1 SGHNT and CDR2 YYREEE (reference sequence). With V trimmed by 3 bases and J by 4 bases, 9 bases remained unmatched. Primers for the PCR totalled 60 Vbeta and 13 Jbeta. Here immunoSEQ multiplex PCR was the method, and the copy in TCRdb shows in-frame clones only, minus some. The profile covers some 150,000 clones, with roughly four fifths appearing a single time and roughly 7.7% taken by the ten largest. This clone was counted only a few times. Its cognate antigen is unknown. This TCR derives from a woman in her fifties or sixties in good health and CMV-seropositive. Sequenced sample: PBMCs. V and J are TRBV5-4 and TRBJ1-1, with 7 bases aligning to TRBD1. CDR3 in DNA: TGTGCCAGCAGCTGGTTCGACAGGGACGCCACTGAAGCTTTCTTT. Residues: CASSWFDRDATEAFF.